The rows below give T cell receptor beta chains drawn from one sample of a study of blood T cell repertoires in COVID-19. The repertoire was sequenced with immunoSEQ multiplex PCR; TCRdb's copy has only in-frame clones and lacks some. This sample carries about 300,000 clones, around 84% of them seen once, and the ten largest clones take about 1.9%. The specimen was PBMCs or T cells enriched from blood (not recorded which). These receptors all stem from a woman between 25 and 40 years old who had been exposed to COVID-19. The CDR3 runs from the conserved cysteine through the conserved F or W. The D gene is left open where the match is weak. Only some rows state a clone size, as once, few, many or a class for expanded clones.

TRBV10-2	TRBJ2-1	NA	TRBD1	TGCGCCAGCAGCCTAGGGGGCAGTAGCAATGAGCAGTTCTTC	CASSLGGSSNEQFF
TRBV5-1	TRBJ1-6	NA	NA	TGCGCCAGCAGGGCTATAGGGGGATCCTCCTATAATTCACCCCTCCACTTT	CASRAIGGSSYNSPLHF
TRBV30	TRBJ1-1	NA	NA	TGTGCCTGGAGTGTAGGAGGAAGGGCTGAAGCTTTCTTT	CAWSVGGRAEAFF
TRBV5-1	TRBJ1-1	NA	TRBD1	TGCGCCAGCAGTTTCCCCTACAGGGGGATGAACACTGAAGCTTTCTTT	CASSFPYRGMNTEAFF
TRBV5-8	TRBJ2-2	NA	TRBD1	TGTGCCAGCAGCTCTAGGGTAGGGGGCCTCACCGGGGAGCTGTTTTTT	CASSSRVGGLTGELFF
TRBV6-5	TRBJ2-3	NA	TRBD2	TGTGCCACCCGAGCGGGGTTGACGGCAGATACGCAGTATTTT	CATRAGLTADTQYF
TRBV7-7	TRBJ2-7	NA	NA	TGTGCTAGCAGCTTATTGGGTGGGGAGGACGAGCAGTACTTC	CASSLLGGEDEQYF
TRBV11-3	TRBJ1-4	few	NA	TGTGCCAGCAGCTCCCGTGAATTGGGACACCTTAATGAAAAACTGTTTTTT	CASSSRELGHLNEKLFF
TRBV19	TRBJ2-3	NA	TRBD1	TGTGCCAGTACCCGACAGGGAACAGATACGCAGTATTTT	CASTRQGTDTQYF
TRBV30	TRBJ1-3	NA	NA	TGTGCCTGCCAAGGAACAGGGTGGTCGATCAATTTTGGAAACACCATATATTTT	CACQGTGWSINFGNTIYF
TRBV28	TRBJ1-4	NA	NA	TGTGCCTGGGGAGGCACACGTTATGAAAAACTGTTTTTT	CAWGGTRYEKLFF
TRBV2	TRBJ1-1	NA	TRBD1	TGTGCCAGCGGGGGGCCAAACAGGGGAAGGAACACTGAAGCTTTCTTT	CASGGPNRGRNTEAFF
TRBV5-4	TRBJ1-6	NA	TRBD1	TGTGCCAGCAGCTTACAGGGGGATAATTCACCCCTCCACTTT	CASSLQGDNSPLHF
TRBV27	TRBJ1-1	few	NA	TGTGCCAGCAGTTTTGGGAGGGAGTCCACTGAAGCTTTCTTT	CASSFGRESTEAFF
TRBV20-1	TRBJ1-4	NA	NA	TGCAGTGCTAGGGGCGATGAAAAACTGTTTTTT	CSARGDEKLFF
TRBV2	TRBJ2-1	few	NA	TGTGCCAGCGCTAGCGACCCTACGTCCTACAATGAGCAGTTCTTC	CASASDPTSYNEQFF
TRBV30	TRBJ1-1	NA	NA	TGTGCCTGGAGTGTACGTTGGGGGCGGTCTGAAGCTTTCTTT	CAWSVRWGRSEAFF
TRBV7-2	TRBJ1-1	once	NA	TGTGCCAGCAGCTCCCTGACCTTGGGGGCCACTGAAGCTTTCTTT	CASSSLTLGATEAFF
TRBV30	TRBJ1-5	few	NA	TGTGCCTGGAGTGTAGCCGGGATTAGCAATCAGCCCCAGCATTTT	CAWSVAGISNQPQHF
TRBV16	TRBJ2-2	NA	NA	TGTGCCAGCAGCCAATCTGCCCAGGGGATGAACACCGGGGAGCTGTTTTTT	CASSQSAQGMNTGELFF
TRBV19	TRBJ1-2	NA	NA	TGTGCCAGTAGTGCGACTGGACAGCCTAACTATGGCTACACCTTC	CASSATGQPNYGYTF
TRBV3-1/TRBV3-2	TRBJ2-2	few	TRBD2	TGTGCCAGCAGCCAAGGCTCGATAGGGACTATACACACCGGGGAGCTGTTTTTT	CASSQGSIGTIHTGELFF
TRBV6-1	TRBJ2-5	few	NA	TGTGCCAGCAGTGAAAGGACTATTCCCCAGTACTTC	CASSERTIPQYF
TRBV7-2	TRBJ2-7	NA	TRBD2	TGTGCCAGCAGCTTTCCGGGGGGTGTATACGAGCAGTACTTC	CASSFPGGVYEQYF
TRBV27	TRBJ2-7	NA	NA	TGTGCCAGCTGGAGCAGGGCCCACGAGCAGTACTTC	CASWSRAHEQYF